This T cell receptor (beta chain) emerged from a study of cytomegalovirus exposure and HLA in healthy donors. For this clone: Its matching antigen is unknown.

Trimming cost V 0 bases and J 8 bases, with 14 bases left between them. This CDR3 region has 15 residues. Looked up from germline, CDR1 is SGDLS and CDR2 is YYNGEE. Study observations and caveats: Listed as cytomegalovirus-associated were 150 to 200 TCR beta chains. TCR clusters originating in the first cohort tended to co-occur in the approximately 120 validation repertoires, according to a later analysis.

The donors were members of the validation cohort comprising 120 subjects, separate from the roughly 600-subject first cohort. Profiled with immunoSEQ multiplex PCR; TCRdb holds only in-frame clones, not every one. The sample includes about 220,000 clones, 65% to 85% seen only once; the top ten take 11% to 15%. This chain links TRBV9 with TRBJ1-4; D unresolved. Material for sequencing was PBMCs. The source of this sequence is a woman in her 30s in good health and CMV-seropositive. In nucleotides, the CDR3 is TGTGCCAGCAGCGTAGATGGGGAGGGTAGCGAAAAACTGTTTTTT. Translated: CASSVDGEGSEKLFF. Full variable domain (outside the CDR3, taken from reference TRBV9 and TRBJ1-4): DSGVTQTPKHLITATGQRVTLRCSPRSGDLSVYWYQQSLDQGLQFLIQYYNGEERAKGNILERFSAQQFPDLHSELNLSSLELGDSALYFCASSVDGEGSEKLFFGSGTQLSVL.